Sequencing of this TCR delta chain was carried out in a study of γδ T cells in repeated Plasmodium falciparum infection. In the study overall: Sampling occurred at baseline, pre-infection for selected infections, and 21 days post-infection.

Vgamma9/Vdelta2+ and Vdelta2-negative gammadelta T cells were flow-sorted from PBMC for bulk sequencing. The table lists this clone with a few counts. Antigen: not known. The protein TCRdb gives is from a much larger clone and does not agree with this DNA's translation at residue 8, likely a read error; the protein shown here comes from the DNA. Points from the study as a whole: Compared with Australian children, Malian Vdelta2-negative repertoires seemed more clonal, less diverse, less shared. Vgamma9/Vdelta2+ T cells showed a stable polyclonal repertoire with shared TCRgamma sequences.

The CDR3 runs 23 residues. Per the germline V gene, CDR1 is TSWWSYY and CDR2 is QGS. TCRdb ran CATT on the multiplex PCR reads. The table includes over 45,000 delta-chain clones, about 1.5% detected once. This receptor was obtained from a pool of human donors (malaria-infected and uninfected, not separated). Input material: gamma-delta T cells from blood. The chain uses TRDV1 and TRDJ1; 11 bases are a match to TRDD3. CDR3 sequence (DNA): TGTGCTCTTGGGGAACTAGAACCTCTAGCCCTAATTTGGGGGATACGCTACACCGATAAGCTCATCTTT. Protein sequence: CALGELEPLALIWGIRYTDKLIF.